This passage covers 13 T cell receptor beta chains from one sample sequenced in a study of human T cells and chemical hapten exposure. TCRdb re-analysed the RACE reads in MiXCR, keeping a single row per CDR3 protein. In the table there are 100,000 to 150,000 distinct CDR3 sequences, approximately 9.5% of which are singletons. Documented time point: healthy volunteer bleed at 2 weeks. The template was total RNA from unfractionated whole blood. The sequenced material came from whole blood. The origin of the receptors is a male donor in good health. Some clones in this sample may be carry-over from other donors' samples.

The chain has TRBV5-1 and TRBJ1-1; 12 bases are a match to TRBD1. The germline gives CDR1 SGHRS, CDR2 YFSETQ. With 4 bases clipped from V and 5 bases from J, the junction kept 9 bases outside the gene matches. The CDR3 has 16 amino acids. DNA of the CDR3: TGCGCCAGCAGCGCAGGGACAGGGGGCACGATAACTGAAGCTTTCTTT. It specifies CASSAGTGGTITEAFF.

This clonotype showed up many times. J is TRBJ2-3 and V is TRBV20-1; the match to TRBD2 covers 9 bases. The ends lost 0 bases at V and 5 bases at J; junction bases unmatched: 12. This CDR3 region has 17 residues. The V gene's germline CDR1 is DFQATT and CDR2 SNEGSKA (reference sequence). For the CDR3, the DNA is TGCAGTGCTAGAGATCGCGGCGGGAGGGCCCGAGGAGATACGCAGTATTTT. This encodes CSARDRGGRARGDTQYF.

This clonotype was counted between two and nine times. The rearrangement links TRBV29-1 to TRBJ2-7; the match to TRBD1 covers 11 bases. This CDR3 spans 15 amino acids. J gave up 3 bases and V 4 bases, and 8 bases lay outside the gene matches. Per germline, CDR1 SQVTM and CDR2 ANQGSEA. CDR3 in amino acids: CSVVGGQGASYEQYF. CDR3 coding DNA: TGCAGCGTTGTCGGAGGACAGGGGGCAAGCTACGAGCAGTACTTC.

The chain joins TRBV5-1 to TRBJ1-1; 8 nucleotides line up with TRBD1. The CDR3 runs to 16 residues. Germline V gene lookup returns CDR1 SGHRS and CDR2 YFSETQ. V lost 4 bases, J lost 2 bases, and 10 bases stayed unmatched. CDR3 residues: CASSQNTGGGNTEAFF. CDR3 bases: TGCGCCAGCAGCCAAAATACAGGGGGAGGAAACACTGAAGCTTTCTTT. Full variable domain (outside the CDR3, taken from reference TRBV5-1 and TRBJ1-1): KAGVTQTPRYLIKTRGQQVTLSCSPISGHRSVSWYQQTPGQGLQFLFEYFSETQRNKGNFPGRFSGRQFSNSRSEMNVSTLELGDSALYLCASSQNTGGGNTEAFFGQGTRLTVV.

V gene TRBV7-2 combines with J gene TRBJ1-5; D remains ambiguous. The CDR3 spans 15 residues. Trimming shortened V by 5 bases and J by 0 bases, and 11 bases separated the two germline ends. The germline CDR1 and CDR2 sequences are SGHTA and FQGNSA. The DNA for the CDR3 is TGTGCCAGCAGCCTCCCCTTGGGTAGCAATCAGCCCCAGCATTTT. It codes for CASSLPLGSNQPQHF. The full variable domain, with the rest looked up from reference TRBV7-2 and TRBJ1-5, is GAGVSQSPSNKVTEKGKDVELRCDPISGHTALYWYRQSLGQGLEFLIYFQGNSAPDKSGLPSDRFSAERTGGSVSTLTIQRTQQEDSAVYLCASSLPLGSNQPQHFGDGTRLSIL.

This clonotype came up many times. The chain employs TRBV7-9 and TRBJ2-6; no definite D call. CDR3 length: 13 amino acids. CDR1 is SEHNR and CDR2 is FQNEAQ in the germline V gene (reference sequence). DNA of the CDR3: TGTGTCATTAGGGCTACTGGGGCCAACGTCCTGACTTTC. Encoded protein: CVIRATGANVLTF.

The rearrangement uses TRBV12-3 or TRBV12-4 and TRBJ2-2, with 12 bases matching TRBD2. With 1 base clipped from V and 6 bases from J, the junction kept 6 bases outside the gene matches. The CDR3 is 17 residues long. The CDR3 spells CASSLGLAGVESGELFF. CDR3 sequence (DNA): TGTGCCAGCAGTTTAGGACTAGCGGGAGTGGAGTCCGGGGAGCTGTTTTTT.

The chain employs TRBV7-9 and TRBJ1-1; a possible D gene is TRBD1 (5 bases). The length of the CDR3 is 14 residues. V lost 0 bases and J lost 7, with 12 bases in between. Germline loops: CDR1 SEHNR, CDR2 FQNEAQ (reference sequence). The CDR3: CASSLALETVEAFF. The CDR3, as DNA: TGTGCCAGCAGCTTAGCGTTGGAGACAGTTGAAGCTTTCTTT.

This clonotype was counted many times. The chain employs TRBV10-3 and TRBJ1-5; D may be TRBD1 (5 bases). The CDR3 runs 14 residues. Per germline, CDR1 ENHRY and CDR2 SYGVKD. V was shortened by 6 bases and J by 3 bases, with 12 bases between the two germline ends. The CDR3 region has the DNA TGTGCCATCAGAGGAGACAGCTCCAATCAGCCCCAGCATTTT. It encodes CAIRGDSSNQPQHF.

This chain uses TRBV12-3 or TRBV12-4 with TRBJ2-7; no clear D. The CDR3 has 14 amino acids. V shed 7 bases and J shed 6 bases, with 19 bases lying between them. CDR3 DNA: TGTGCCAGCACCTCGAGTGGCACCCTGGGCGAGCAGTACTTC. It is translated as CASTSSGTLGEQYF.

A few counts support this clonotype. The chain joins TRBV7-2 to TRBJ1-4; 8 bases map to TRBD1. With 2 bases clipped from V and 7 bases from J, the junction kept 6 bases outside the gene matches. Germline V gene lookup returns CDR1 SGHTA and CDR2 FQGNSA. The length of the CDR3 is 15 residues. The CDR3 is CASSLNQGAGEKLFF. The CDR3 coding sequence is TGTGCCAGCAGCTTAAACCAGGGGGCCGGTGAAAAACTGTTTTTT.

With respect to this clonotype: A much larger clone lies one base from this, so it may be a read error. The chain links TRBV20-1 to TRBJ1-4; 8 bases are shared with TRBD1. There are 15 residues in the CDR3. The germline V gene encodes CDR1 DFQATT and CDR2 SNEGSKA (reference sequence). Losses at the gene ends were 5 bases for V and 8 bases for J; bases not matched to a gene: 13. The CDR3 spells CSAESSGTGREKLFF. CDR3 nucleotide sequence: TGCAGTGCTGAGTCTTCCGGGACAGGTCGAGAAAAACTGTTTTTT.

V and J are TRBV6-2 or TRBV6-3 and TRBJ1-6; D is unresolved. Trimming removed 6 bases from V and 6 bases from J, with 12 bases in between. This CDR3 has 14 amino acids. Per the germline V gene, CDR1 is MNHEY and CDR2 is SVGEGT. The CDR3 DNA reads as TGTGCCAGCAGACCTTCGGGAGGTAATTCACCCCTCCACTTT. Translated, it gives CASRPSGGNSPLHF.